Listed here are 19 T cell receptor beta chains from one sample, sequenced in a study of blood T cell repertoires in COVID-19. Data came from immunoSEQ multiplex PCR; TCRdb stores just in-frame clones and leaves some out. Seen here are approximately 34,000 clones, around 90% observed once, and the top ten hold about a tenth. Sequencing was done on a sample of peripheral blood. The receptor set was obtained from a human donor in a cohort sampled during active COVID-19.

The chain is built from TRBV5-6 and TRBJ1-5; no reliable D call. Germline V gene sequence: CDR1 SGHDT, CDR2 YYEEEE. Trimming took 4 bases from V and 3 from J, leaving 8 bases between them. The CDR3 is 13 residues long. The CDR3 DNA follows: TGTGCCAGCAGCCTAGGAGTCAATCAGCCCCAGCATTTT. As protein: CASSLGVNQPQHF.

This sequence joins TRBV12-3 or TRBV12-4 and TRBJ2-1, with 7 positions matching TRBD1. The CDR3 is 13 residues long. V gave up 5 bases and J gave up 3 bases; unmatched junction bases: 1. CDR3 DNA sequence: TGTGCCAGCAGTCGGGACAGCTACAATGAGCAGTTCTTC. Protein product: CASSRDSYNEQFF.

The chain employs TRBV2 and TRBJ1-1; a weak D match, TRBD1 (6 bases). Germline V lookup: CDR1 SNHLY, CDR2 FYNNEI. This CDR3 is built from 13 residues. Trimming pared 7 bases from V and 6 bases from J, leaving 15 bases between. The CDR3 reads CASKGGYHAEAFF. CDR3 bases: TGTGCCAGCAAGGGGGGGTATCATGCTGAAGCTTTCTTT.

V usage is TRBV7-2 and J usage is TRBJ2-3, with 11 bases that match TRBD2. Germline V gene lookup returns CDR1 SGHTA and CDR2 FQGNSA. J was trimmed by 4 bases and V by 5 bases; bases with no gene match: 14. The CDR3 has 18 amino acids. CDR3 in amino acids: CASSQGLAGLLGPDTQYF. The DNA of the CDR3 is TGTGCCAGCAGCCAAGGACTAGCGGGCCTTCTTGGGCCAGATACGCAGTATTTT.

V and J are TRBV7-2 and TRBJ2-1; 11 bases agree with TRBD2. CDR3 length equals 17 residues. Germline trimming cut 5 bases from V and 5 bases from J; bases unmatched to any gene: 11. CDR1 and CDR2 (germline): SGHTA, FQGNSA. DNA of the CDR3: TGTGCCAGCAGCCCTCCACTAGCGGGAGTAAAGCACAATGAGCAGTTCTTC. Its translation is CASSPPLAGVKHNEQFF.

The CDR3 nucleotides read TGCGCCAGCAGCTTGGGTCGCCTAGCGGTCCAAGAGACCCAGTACTTC. This encodes CASSLGRLAVQETQYF. The chain links TRBV5-1 to TRBJ2-5; 7 bases fit TRBD2. V dropped 0 bases and J dropped 1; count of bases not matched to a gene: 6. CDR3 length: 16 amino acids. From germline, CDR1 is SGHRS and CDR2 YFSETQ.

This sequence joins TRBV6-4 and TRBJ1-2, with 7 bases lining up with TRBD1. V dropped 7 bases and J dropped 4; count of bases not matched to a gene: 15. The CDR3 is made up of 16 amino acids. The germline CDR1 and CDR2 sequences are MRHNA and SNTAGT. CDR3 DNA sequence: TGTGCCAGCACCACAAGTCATGGGGACAGTTTCTATGGCTACACCTTC. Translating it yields CASTTSHGDSFYGYTF.

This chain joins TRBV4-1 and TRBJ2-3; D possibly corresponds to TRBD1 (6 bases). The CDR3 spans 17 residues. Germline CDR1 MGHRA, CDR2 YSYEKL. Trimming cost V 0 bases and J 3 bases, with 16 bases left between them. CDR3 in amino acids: CASSQDLLGRGTDTQYF. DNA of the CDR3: TGCGCCAGCAGCCAAGATCTTCTAGGCAGGGGAACAGATACGCAGTATTTT.

The CDR3 region is CASSDHGRIYEQYF. CDR3 DNA: TGTGCCAGCAGTGACCATGGGCGAATCTACGAGCAGTACTTC. The chain has TRBV6-1 and TRBJ2-7, with unresolved D. The CDR3 totals 14 residues. Trimming shortened V by 3 bases and J by 3 bases, and 12 bases separated the two germline ends. The germline V gene has CDR1 MNHNS and CDR2 SASEGT.

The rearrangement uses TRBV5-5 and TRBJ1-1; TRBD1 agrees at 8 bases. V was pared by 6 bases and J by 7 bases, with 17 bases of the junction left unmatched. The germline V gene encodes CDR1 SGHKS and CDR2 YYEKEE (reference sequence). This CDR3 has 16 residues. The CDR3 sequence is CASTLLSMGQAHEAFF. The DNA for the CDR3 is TGTGCCAGCACCCTCTTGTCCATGGGACAGGCGCATGAAGCTTTCTTT.

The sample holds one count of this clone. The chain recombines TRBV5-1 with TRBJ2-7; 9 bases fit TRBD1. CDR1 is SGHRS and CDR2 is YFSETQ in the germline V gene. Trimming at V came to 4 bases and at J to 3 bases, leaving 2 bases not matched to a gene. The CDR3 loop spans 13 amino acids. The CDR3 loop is CASSTDRGYEQYF. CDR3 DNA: TGCGCCAGCAGCACGGACAGGGGCTACGAGCAGTACTTC.

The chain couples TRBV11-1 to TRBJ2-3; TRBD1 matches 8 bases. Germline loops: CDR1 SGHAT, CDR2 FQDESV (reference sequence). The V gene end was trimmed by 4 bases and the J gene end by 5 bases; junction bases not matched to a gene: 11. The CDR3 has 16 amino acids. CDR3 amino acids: CASSSIGQGVEDTQYF. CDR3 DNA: TGTGCCAGCAGCTCCATCGGACAGGGAGTAGAAGATACGCAGTATTTT.

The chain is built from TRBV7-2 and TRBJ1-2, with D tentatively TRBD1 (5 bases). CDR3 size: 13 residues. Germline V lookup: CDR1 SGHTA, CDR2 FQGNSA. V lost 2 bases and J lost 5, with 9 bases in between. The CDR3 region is CASSLRQFYGYTF. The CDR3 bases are TGTGCCAGCAGCTTAAGACAGTTTTATGGCTACACCTTC.

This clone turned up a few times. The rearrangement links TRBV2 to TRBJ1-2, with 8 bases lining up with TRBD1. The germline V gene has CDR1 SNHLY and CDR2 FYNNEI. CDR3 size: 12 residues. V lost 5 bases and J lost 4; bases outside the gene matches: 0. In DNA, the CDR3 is TGTGCCAGCAGTACAGGGGGCTATGGCTACACCTTC. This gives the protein CASSTGGYGYTF.

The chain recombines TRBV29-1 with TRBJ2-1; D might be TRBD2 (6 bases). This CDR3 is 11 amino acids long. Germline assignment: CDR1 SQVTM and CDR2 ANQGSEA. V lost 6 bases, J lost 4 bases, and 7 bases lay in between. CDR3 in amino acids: CSVGGYNEQFF. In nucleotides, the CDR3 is TGCAGCGTCGGAGGGTACAATGAGCAGTTCTTC.

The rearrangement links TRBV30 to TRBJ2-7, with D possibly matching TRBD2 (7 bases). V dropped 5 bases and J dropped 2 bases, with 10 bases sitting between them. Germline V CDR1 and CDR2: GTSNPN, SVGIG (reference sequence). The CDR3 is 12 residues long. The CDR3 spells CAWSGGPYEQYF. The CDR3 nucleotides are TGTGCCTGGTCCGGGGGGCCCTACGAGCAGTACTTC.

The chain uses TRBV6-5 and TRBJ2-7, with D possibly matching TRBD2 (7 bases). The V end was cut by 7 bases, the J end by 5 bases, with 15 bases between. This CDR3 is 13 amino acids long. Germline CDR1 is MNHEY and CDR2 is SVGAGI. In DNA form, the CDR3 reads TGTGCCAGCAAAATCGGCGGGGGCCACGAGCAGTACTTC. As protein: CASKIGGGHEQYF.

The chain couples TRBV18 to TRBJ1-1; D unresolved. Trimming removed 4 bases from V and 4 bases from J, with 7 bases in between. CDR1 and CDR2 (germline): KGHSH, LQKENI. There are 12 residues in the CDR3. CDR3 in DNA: TGTGCCAGCTCACGTGCGGGCACTGAAGCTTTCTTT. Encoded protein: CASSRAGTEAFF.

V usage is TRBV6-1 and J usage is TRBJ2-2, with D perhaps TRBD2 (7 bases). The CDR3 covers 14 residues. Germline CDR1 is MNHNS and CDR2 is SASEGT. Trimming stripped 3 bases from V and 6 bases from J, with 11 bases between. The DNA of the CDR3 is TGTGCCAGCAGTGAGGACGGGGGGCCCGGGGAGCTGTTTTTT. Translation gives CASSEDGGPGELFF.